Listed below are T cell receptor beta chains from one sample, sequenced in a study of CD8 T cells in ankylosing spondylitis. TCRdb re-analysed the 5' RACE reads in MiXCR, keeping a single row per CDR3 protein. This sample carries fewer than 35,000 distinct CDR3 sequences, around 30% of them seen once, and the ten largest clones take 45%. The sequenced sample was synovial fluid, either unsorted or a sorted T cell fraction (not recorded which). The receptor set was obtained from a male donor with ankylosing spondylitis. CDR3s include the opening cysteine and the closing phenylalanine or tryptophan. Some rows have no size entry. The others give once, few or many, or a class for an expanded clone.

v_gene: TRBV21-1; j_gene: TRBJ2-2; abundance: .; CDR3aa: CASSNSSPWSVTGELFF
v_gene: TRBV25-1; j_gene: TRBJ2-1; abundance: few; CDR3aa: CASTSGSGEQFF
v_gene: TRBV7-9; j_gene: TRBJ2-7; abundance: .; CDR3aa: CASSFTPATSEQYF
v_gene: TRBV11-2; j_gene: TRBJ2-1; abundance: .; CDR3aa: CASNAGGPYNEQFF
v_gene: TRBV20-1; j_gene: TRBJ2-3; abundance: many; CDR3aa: CSAKPLGTSGTGITDTQYF
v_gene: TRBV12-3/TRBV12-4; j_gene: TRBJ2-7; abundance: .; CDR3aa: CASSQGLALGYKQYF
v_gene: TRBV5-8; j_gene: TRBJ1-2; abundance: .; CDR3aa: CASSLGGGYTF
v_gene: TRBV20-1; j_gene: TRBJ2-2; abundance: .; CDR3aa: CSARDVRRGTGELFF
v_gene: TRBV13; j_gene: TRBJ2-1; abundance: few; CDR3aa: CASSPRTYNEQFF
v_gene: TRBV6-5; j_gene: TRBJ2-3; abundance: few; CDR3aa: CASSYDGLTSTDTQYF
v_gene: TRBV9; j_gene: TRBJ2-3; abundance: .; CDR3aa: CASSVNPGEADTQYF
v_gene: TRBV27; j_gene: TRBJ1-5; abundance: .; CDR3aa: CASSLTGGLEKPQHF
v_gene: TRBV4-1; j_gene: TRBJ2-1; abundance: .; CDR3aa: CASSQDKTLEQFF
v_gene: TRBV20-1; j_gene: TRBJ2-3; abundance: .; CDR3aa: CSAHRESAGRNTQYF
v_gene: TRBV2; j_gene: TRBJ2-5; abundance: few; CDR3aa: CASGDSGPQETQYF
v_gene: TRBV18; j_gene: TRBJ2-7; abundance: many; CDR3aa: CASSGDSDSYEQYF
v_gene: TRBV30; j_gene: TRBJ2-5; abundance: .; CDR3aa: CAWRQLGEETQYF
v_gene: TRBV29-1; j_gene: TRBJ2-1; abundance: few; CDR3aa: CSVAGLAGESSYNEQFF
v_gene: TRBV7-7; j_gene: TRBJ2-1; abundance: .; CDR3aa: CASSPGLAGANEQFF
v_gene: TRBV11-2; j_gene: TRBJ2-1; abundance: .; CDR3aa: CASSFDGSAYNEQFF
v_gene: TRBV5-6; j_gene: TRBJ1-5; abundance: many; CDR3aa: CASSSTGGNNQPQHF
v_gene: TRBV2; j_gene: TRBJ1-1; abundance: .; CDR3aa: CASTITGTGTLGTEAFF
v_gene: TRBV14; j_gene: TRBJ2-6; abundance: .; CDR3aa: CASGGANVLTF
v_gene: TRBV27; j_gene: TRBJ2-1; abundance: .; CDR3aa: CASSSWASGRNEQFF
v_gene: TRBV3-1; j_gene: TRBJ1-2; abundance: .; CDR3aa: CASSRRQGSDYGYTF
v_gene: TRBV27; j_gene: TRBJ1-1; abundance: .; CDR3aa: CASSPRVGGTEAFF
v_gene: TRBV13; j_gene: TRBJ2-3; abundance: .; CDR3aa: CASSKRTDTQYF
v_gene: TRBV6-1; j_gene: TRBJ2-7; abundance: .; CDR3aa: CASSGRGASYEQYF
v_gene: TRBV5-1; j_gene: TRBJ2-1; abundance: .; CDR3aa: CASSPDRGMNNEQFF
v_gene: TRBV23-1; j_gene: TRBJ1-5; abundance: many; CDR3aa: CASSLGQGSYSNQPQHF
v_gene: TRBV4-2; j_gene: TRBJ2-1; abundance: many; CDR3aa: CASSPTLGLAASSYNEQFF
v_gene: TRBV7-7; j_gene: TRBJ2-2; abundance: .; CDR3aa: CASSLGQFTGELFF
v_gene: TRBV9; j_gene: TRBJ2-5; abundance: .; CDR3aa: CASSLGTSGFRETQYF
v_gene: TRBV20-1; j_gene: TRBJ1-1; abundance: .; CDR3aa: CSYGGLDTEAFF
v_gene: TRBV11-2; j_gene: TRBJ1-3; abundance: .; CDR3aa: CASSLDPGVDGNTIYF
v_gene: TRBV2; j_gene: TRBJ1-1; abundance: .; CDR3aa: CASSWTGGDTEAFF
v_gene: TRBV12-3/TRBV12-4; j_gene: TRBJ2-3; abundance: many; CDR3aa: CASSQYSRESTDTQYF
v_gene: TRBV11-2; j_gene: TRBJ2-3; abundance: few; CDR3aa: CASSALRVASTDTQYF
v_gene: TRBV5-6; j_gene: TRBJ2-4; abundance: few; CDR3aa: CASSPTGLGKNIQYF
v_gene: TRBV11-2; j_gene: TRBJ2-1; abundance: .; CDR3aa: CASSLDSSGYYNEQFF
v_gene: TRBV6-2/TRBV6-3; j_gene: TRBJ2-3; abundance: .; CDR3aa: CASRTGGTQYF
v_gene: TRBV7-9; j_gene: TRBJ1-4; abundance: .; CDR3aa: CASKPGVANEKLFF
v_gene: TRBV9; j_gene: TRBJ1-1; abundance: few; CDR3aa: CASSVLQGGGTEAFF
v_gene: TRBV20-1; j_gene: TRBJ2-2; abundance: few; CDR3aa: CSARDRERTGELFF